This entry lists 31 T cell receptor beta chains sequenced from one sample in a study of T-cell reconstitution after alpha-beta-depleted transplantation in children. As it was prepared, the TCRbeta library received unique molecular identifiers. TCRdb used MiXCR to reprocess the PCR reads, holding one entry per CDR3 protein. The sample carries 700,000 to 950,000 distinct CDR3 sequences, 15% to 20% recorded once. This sample comprised PBMCs, mostly from graft donor cells, obtained 360 days after TCRalphabeta/CD19-depleted stem cell transplant. Receptors were obtained from a male patient aged 10 to 17 who had a stem cell transplant for acute lymphoblastic leukemia, so the T cells may come from the graft donor.

There are a few counts of this clonotype. The V call is TRBV9, the J call TRBJ2-1; D tentatively reads TRBD1 or TRBD2 (6 bases each). V lost 0 bases and J 7 bases, leaving 17 bases between the germline ends. CDR3 size: 16 residues. CDR1 is SGDLS, CDR2 YYNGEE, per germline. For the CDR3, the DNA is TGTGCCAGCAGCGTAGTTAACAGGGCAGGGAGGAATGAGCAGTTCTTC. Residues: CASSVVNRAGRNEQFF.

The chain is built from TRBV5-1 and TRBJ1-3; D perhaps matches TRBD1 (5 bases). Germline V gives CDR1 SGHRS, CDR2 YFSETQ. The CDR3 contains 12 residues. Trimming cost V 5 bases and J 4 bases, with 7 bases left between them. CDR3 in amino acids: CASRGVGNTIYF. The CDR3 nucleotides read TGCGCCAGCAGGGGGGTCGGAAACACCATATATTTT.

This clonotype was seen only a few times. This chain connects TRBV20-1 to TRBJ2-3; a possible D gene is TRBD2 (6 bases). V was trimmed by 6 bases and J by 5 bases, leaving 15 bases between them. CDR1 is DFQATT, CDR2 SNEGSKA, per germline (reference sequence). CDR3 length: 13 residues. CDR3: CSAPGGDRDTQYF. DNA of the CDR3: TGCAGTGCCCCAGGAGGGGATAGAGATACGCAGTATTTT.

The gene calls are TRBV14 and TRBJ2-1; either TRBD1 or TRBD2 may supply D (5 bases each). The CDR3 length is 13 residues. Trimming removed 0 bases from V and 9 bases from J, with 9 bases in between. Germline CDR1 SGHDN, CDR2 FVKESK. The CDR3 nucleotides are TGTGCCAGCAGCCAAGATATGAGGGGTGAGCAGTTCTTC. Protein product: CASSQDMRGEQFF.

The chain recombines TRBV12-3 or TRBV12-4 with TRBJ2-7; TRBD1 might be the D (5 bases). Trimming removed 2 bases from V and 2 bases from J, with 13 bases in between. The CDR3 sequence is 15 residues long. The chain's CDR3 is CASSLTSWTPYEQYF. The CDR3, as DNA: TGTGCCAGCAGTTTAACCTCGTGGACACCCTACGAGCAGTACTTC.

This clonotype was detected ten times or more. The chain carries TRBV29-1 and TRBJ2-5, with 9 bases lining up with TRBD2. Germline values: CDR1 SQVTM, CDR2 ANQGSEA. CDR3 size: 14 residues. V trimming: 6 bases; J trimming: 3 bases; junction bases outside the gene matches: 8. DNA for the CDR3: TGCAGCGTCGAACCGGGACTAGCAGAAGAGACCCAGTACTTC. This gives the protein CSVEPGLAEETQYF.

The chain links TRBV29-1 to TRBJ1-1; perhaps TRBD1 as D (6 bases). CDR3 length: 11 amino acids. V shed 8 bases and J shed 7 bases, with 14 bases lying between them. CDR1 is SQVTM and CDR2 is ANQGSEA in the germline V gene. Here the CDR3 DNA reads TGCAGCTTCCGGGGGGCAATTGAAGCTTTCTTT. It encodes CSFRGAIEAFF. The full variable domain, its missing parts supplied by reference TRBV29-1 and TRBJ1-1, is SAVISQKPSRDICQRGTSLTIQCQVDSQVTMMFWYRQQPGQSLTLIATANQGSEATYESGFVIDKFPISRPNLTFSTLTVSNMSPEDSSIYLCSFRGAIEAFFGQGTRLTVV.

This clonotype was counted only a few times. This sequence joins TRBV18 and TRBJ2-7; D gene uncertain. Germline V gives CDR1 KGHSH, CDR2 LQKENI. V lost 3 bases and J 5 bases, leaving 11 bases between the germline ends. The CDR3 contains 13 residues. CDR3 loop: CASSPSLGDEQYF. The CDR3 nucleotides read TGTGCCAGCTCACCCTCCCTGGGCGACGAGCAGTACTTC.

V and J are TRBV12-3 or TRBV12-4 and TRBJ1-2; 8 bases are shared with TRBD1. V lost 3 bases and J lost 4; bases outside the gene matches: 4. The CDR3 is 14 residues long. The CDR3 sequence: CASSLVTGGYGYTF. The DNA of the CDR3 is TGTGCCAGCAGTTTGGTAACAGGGGGCTATGGCTACACCTTC.

The V call is TRBV12-3 or TRBV12-4, the J call TRBJ1-5, with 7 bases matching TRBD1. The CDR3 runs to 16 residues. J was trimmed by 1 base and V by 4 bases; bases with no gene match: 7. The CDR3 DNA sequence: TGTGCCAGCAGTTCGGCAGGGGGTAGGAGCAATCAGCCCCAGCATTTT. This translates into CASSSAGGRSNQPQHF.

This clonotype has just a few counts. V and J are TRBV5-1 and TRBJ2-1; perhaps TRBD2 as D (6 bases). The CDR3 is made up of 16 amino acids. Germline loops: CDR1 SGHRS, CDR2 YFSETQ. V lost 3 bases and J lost 5, with 18 bases in between. CDR3 in amino acids: CASSSLAPERDNEQFF. Written as DNA, the CDR3 is TGCGCCAGCAGCTCGCTAGCGCCCGAGAGGGACAATGAGCAGTTCTTC.

The genes are TRBV5-1 and TRBJ2-1; D is undetermined. There are 13 residues in the CDR3. Deletions cut 2 bases from V and 9 bases from J, with 12 bases between. CDR1 is SGHRS and CDR2 is YFSETQ in the germline V gene. The CDR3 loop reads CASSFTMGTEQFF. In DNA, the CDR3 is TGCGCCAGCAGCTTTACTATGGGCACTGAGCAGTTCTTC.

This clonotype was seen a handful of times. The CDR3 protein is CASSPPGRGSSYEQYF. The DNA for the CDR3 is TGTGCCAGCTCACCACCGGGGAGGGGCAGCTCCTACGAGCAGTACTTC. The rearrangement uses TRBV18 and TRBJ2-7; TRBD2 agrees at 7 bases. The CDR3 has 16 amino acids. V dropped 0 bases and J dropped 0; count of bases not matched to a gene: 5. CDR1 is KGHSH and CDR2 is LQKENI in the germline V gene. The full variable domain, in which reference TRBV18 and TRBJ2-7 provide the parts outside the CDR3, is NAGVMQNPRHLVRRRGQEARLRCSPMKGHSHVYWYRQLPEEGLKFMVYLQKENIIDESGMPKERFSAEFPKEGPSILRIQQVVRGDSAAYFCASSPPGRGSSYEQYFGPGTRLTVT.

The count of this clonotype is one. This chain links TRBV5-1 with TRBJ2-7; the D gene is possibly TRBD2 (6 bases). CDR3 length equals 14 residues. CDR1 is SGHRS and CDR2 is YFSETQ in the germline V gene. The V end lost 5 bases, the J end lost 2 bases, and 14 bases lay between the germline ends. CDR3 in DNA: TGCGCCAGCAGTTTAGCGGCAGAGGCCTACGAGCAGTACTTC. Translated, it gives CASSLAAEAYEQYF.

The chain is built from TRBV24-1 and TRBJ2-1; 9 bases match TRBD1. J gave up 2 bases and V 6 bases, and 4 bases lay outside the gene matches. The length of the CDR3 is 15 residues. Germline V gene lookup returns CDR1 KGHDR and CDR2 SFDVKD. The chain's CDR3 is CATSQGQGTYNEQFF. CDR3 nucleotide sequence: TGTGCCACCAGTCAAGGACAGGGGACCTACAATGAGCAGTTCTTC.

This clonotype has a handful of counts. The chain joins TRBV3-1 to TRBJ2-1; 9 positions match TRBD2. The CDR3 spans 17 residues. The germline CDR1 and CDR2 sequences are LGHDT and YNNKEL (reference sequence). V trimming: 0 bases; J trimming: 6 bases; junction bases outside the gene matches: 9. CDR3: CASSQDRGTSFINEQFF. Here the CDR3 DNA reads TGTGCCAGCAGCCAAGACCGGGGGACTAGCTTTATCAATGAGCAGTTCTTC.

This clonotype was counted a few times. The chain uses TRBV20-1 and TRBJ2-2, with D hard to call. V was pared by 1 base and J by 0 bases, with 12 bases between. Germline V gene lookup returns CDR1 DFQATT and CDR2 SNEGSKA (reference sequence). There are 16 residues in the CDR3. The CDR3 spells CSARGSRHPNTGELFF. The DNA of the CDR3 is TGCAGTGCTAGAGGATCAAGGCATCCGAACACCGGGGAGCTGTTTTTT.

On this clonotype: The junction departs from the called germline gene at one end, perhaps through a read error. This chain links TRBV3-1 with TRBJ2-2; 9 bases match TRBD2. The CDR3 sequence is 18 residues long. CDR1 is LGHDT, CDR2 YNNKEL, per germline (reference sequence). In nucleotides, the CDR3 is TGTGCCTGCAGCCGAAAGGTAGCGGGAGTCCTTAACACCGGGGAGCTGTTTTTT. Its protein product is CACSRKVAGVLNTGELFF.

The rearrangement joins TRBV5-1 to TRBJ2-1; D is ambiguous. The V and J ends lost 0 bases and 3 bases respectively, with 10 bases between them. This CDR3 has 15 amino acids. In germline, CDR1 is SGHRS, CDR2 YFSETQ. The DNA for the CDR3 is TGCGCCAGCAGCTTGGGAGACTTTTTCTACAATGAGCAGTTCTTC. The encoded protein is CASSLGDFFYNEQFF.

This clonotype was seen more than once but under ten times. The chain employs TRBV12-3 or TRBV12-4 and TRBJ2-7, with 11 nucleotides matching TRBD1. V lost 7 bases, J lost 5 bases, and 4 bases stayed unmatched. CDR3 size: 13 residues. The CDR3, as DNA: TGTGCCAGCACGCGGACAGGGGGCCACGAGCAGTACTTC. Translating gives CASTRTGGHEQYF.

This clonotype was detected only a few times. The rearrangement uses TRBV2 and TRBJ2-7, with 7 positions matching TRBD2. This CDR3 is built from 14 residues. After removal of 7 bases from V and 3 bases from J, the junction contained 9 bases not matched to a gene. Germline-derived CDR1 and CDR2 are SNHLY and FYNNEI. In nucleotides, the CDR3 is TGTGCCAGCAAACCGAGCGGGGCAGGCTACGAGCAGTACTTC. It specifies CASKPSGAGYEQYF.

This clonotype was counted ten times or more. J is TRBJ2-1 and V is TRBV29-1; D might be TRBD2 (5 bases). The CDR3 is 12 residues long. Per the germline V gene, CDR1 is SQVTM and CDR2 is ANQGSEA. V lost 4 bases to trimming and J lost 6 bases, with 10 bases between them. The CDR3 loop is CSVASAGNEQFF. CDR3 coding DNA: TGCAGCGTTGCATCGGCGGGCAATGAGCAGTTCTTC.

V gene TRBV9 combines with J gene TRBJ2-1; 13 bases are shared with TRBD2. Germline loops: CDR1 SGDLS, CDR2 YYNGEE. With V trimmed by 0 bases and J by 10 bases, 10 bases remained unmatched. This CDR3 is built from 17 residues. The CDR3 sequence is CASSVGLRTSGSSEQFF. The CDR3 DNA reads TGTGCCAGCAGCGTAGGGTTAAGGACTAGCGGGAGTTCCGAGCAGTTCTTC.

This clonotype was counted many times. The gene calls are TRBV5-1 and TRBJ1-2, with TRBD1 matching 9 bases. J gave up 4 bases and V 4 bases, and 8 bases lay outside the gene matches. CDR3 length: 15 amino acids. Germline V gene lookup returns CDR1 SGHRS and CDR2 YFSETQ. CDR3 loop: CASSVDRGRGYGYTF. CDR3 nucleotides: TGCGCCAGCAGCGTGGACAGGGGACGGGGCTATGGCTACACCTTC.

This clonotype was recorded many times. The CDR3 DNA follows: TGCGCCAGCAGCACCTACTATCTACAGTGGGAGACCCAGTACTTC. It encodes CASSTYYLQWETQYF. This chain links TRBV5-1 with TRBJ2-5; D gene ambiguous. The ends were cut back, 4 bases at V and 5 bases at J, with 18 bases in the middle. CDR3 length: 15 amino acids. Germline-derived CDR1 and CDR2 are SGHRS and YFSETQ.

At least ten counts were recorded for this clonotype. The chain combines TRBV20-1 with TRBJ2-5, with D possibly TRBD1 on 6 matching bases. V lost 0 bases, J lost 5 bases, and 13 bases lay in between. CDR1 and CDR2 (germline): DFQATT, SNEGSKA (reference sequence). The CDR3 consists of 14 residues. Here the CDR3 reads CSARDGQGSETQYF. As DNA, the CDR3 is TGCAGTGCTAGAGATGGGCAGGGGTCGGAGACCCAGTACTTC.

This chain joins TRBV12-3 or TRBV12-4 and TRBJ1-2; 8 bases fit TRBD1. V shed 7 bases, J shed 6 bases, and the junction held 4 bases outside the gene matches. CDR3 length: 12 residues. This chain's CDR3 is CASTAGGHGYTF. As DNA, the CDR3 is TGTGCCAGCACCGCAGGGGGCCATGGCTACACCTTC.

In its sample, this clonotype was seen a few times. The chain employs TRBV11-2 and TRBJ2-2, with TRBD2 identical over 7 bases. Germline V gene lookup returns CDR1 SGHAT and CDR2 FQNNGV. CDR3 length: 18 residues. V gave up 0 bases and J gave up 8 bases; unmatched junction bases: 15. The CDR3 coding sequence is TGTGCCAGCAGCTTAGATTCCGGCGGGAGAATTTGGAAGGGGGAGCTGTTTTTT. Translating it yields CASSLDSGGRIWKGELFF. Based on the CDR3 plus reference TRBV11-2 and TRBJ2-2, the full variable domain is EAGVAQSPRYKIIEKRQSVAFWCNPISGHATLYWYQQILGQGPKLLIQFQNNGVVDDSQLPKDRFSAERLKGVDSTLKIQPAKLEDSAVYLCASSLDSGGRIWKGELFFGEGSRLTVL.

This clonotype was picked up a small number of times. The V call is TRBV14, the J call TRBJ2-5; D remains ambiguous. From germline, CDR1 is SGHDN and CDR2 FVKESK. This CDR3 region has 16 residues. Trimming stripped 1 base from V and 1 base from J, with 13 bases between. CDR3 coding DNA: TGTGCCAGCAGCCAAGGAACTTACAAGACCCAAGAGACCCAGTACTTC. Translating gives CASSQGTYKTQETQYF. The variable domain in full, with the rest retrieved from reference TRBV14 and TRBJ2-5, is EAGVTQFPSHSVIEKGQTVTLRCDPISGHDNLYWYRRVMGKEIKFLLHFVKESKQDESGMPNNRFLAERTGGTYSTLKVQPAELEDSGVYFCASSQGTYKTQETQYFGPGTRLLVL.

This chain joins TRBV4-1 and TRBJ2-5, with 10 positions matching TRBD1. CDR3 length equals 17 residues. Germline loops: CDR1 MGHRA, CDR2 YSYEKL. With V trimmed by 6 bases and J by 5 bases, 15 bases remained unmatched. The DNA of the CDR3 is TGCGCCAGCAGTTCCGGGACAGGGGCGCGAGGGGGCGAGACCCAGTACTTC. Its protein is CASSSGTGARGGETQYF.

The gene calls are TRBV29-1 and TRBJ2-7; TRBD2 matches at 12 bases. The V gene's germline CDR1 is SQVTM and CDR2 ANQGSEA. CDR3 length: 16 residues. The junction had 8 bases not matched to a gene; V was cut back by 2 bases and J by 3 bases. The CDR3 here is CSVERGASGRDYEQYF. The CDR3 DNA is TGCAGCGTTGAAAGGGGGGCTAGCGGGAGGGACTACGAGCAGTACTTC.